Shown below are 16 T cell receptor beta chains from a single sample sequenced in a study of response to subunit inactivated influenza vaccine listed by TCRdb under 2018. The library was generated by RT-PCR. TCRdb records Illumina HiSeq 2500 as the sequencer. The raw public data were reprocessed by TCRdb itself: fastp quality trimming at Q25, MiXCR clonotype calling, in-frame beta chains only. Rows matching on CDR3 protein sequence are summarized as one entry with the most common DNA and genes. This sample has more than 500,000 distinct CDR3 sequences in its table, and around 11% of those were observed once. About 11% of the sample belongs to the ten largest clones. These data were also filed under a second study, of T cells expressing NK-cell markers. The second investigation adds: 5'RACE template switching, by which a universal primer site and unique molecular identifiers were added, was used to make TCR beta cDNA libraries.

The specimen was PBMCs from blood, collected on the day of vaccination. Every receptor here comes from a man aged 50-60 years who received an inactivated influenza vaccine. Donor details come from another sample of the same person, matched by shared clones.

This clonotype was seen at least ten times. This chain links TRBV18 with TRBJ2-1; D possibly corresponds to TRBD1 (6 bases). Germline assignment: CDR1 KGHSH and CDR2 LQKENI. Trimming shortened V by 4 bases and J by 7 bases, and 11 bases separated the two germline ends. The CDR3 is 13 amino acids. The CDR3 DNA reads TGTGCCAGCTCACAGGGGACACAAAATGAGCAGTTCTTC. Translation: CASSQGTQNEQFF.

This clonotype was found a few times. The chain has TRBV30 and TRBJ1-2; a weak D match, TRBD1 (5 bases). Germline V gene lookup returns CDR1 GTSNPN and CDR2 SVGIG (reference sequence). The CDR3 runs to 12 residues. Trimming removed 0 bases at V and 6 bases at J, with 8 bases between. DNA for the CDR3: TGTGCCTGGAGTGTATGGGGGAATGGCTACACCTTC. As protein: CAWSVWGNGYTF. Variable domain in full (rest from reference TRBV30 and TRBJ1-2): SQTIHQWPATLVQPVGSPLSLECTVEGTSNPNLYWYRQAAGRGLQLLFYSVGIGQISSEVPQNLSASRPQDRQFILSSKKLLLSDSGFYLCAWSVWGNGYTFGSGTRLTVV.

The gene calls are TRBV7-9 and TRBJ2-3, with D possibly matching TRBD2 (5 bases). CDR1 SEHNR and CDR2 FQNEAQ come from the germline V gene (reference sequence). The V end lost 7 bases, the J end lost 6 bases, and 17 bases lay between the germline ends. The CDR3 is 14 amino acids. CDR3 in amino acids: CASNAGPGVDTQYF. CDR3 sequence (DNA): TGTGCCAGCAACGCCGGCCCCGGGGTTGATACGCAGTATTTT.

This clonotype was detected a few times. The chain combines TRBV5-1 with TRBJ2-7; 12 nucleotides agree with TRBD1. The CDR3 has 15 amino acids. Trimming took 2 bases from V and 5 from J; bases not matched to a gene: 5. The germline V gene has CDR1 SGHRS and CDR2 YFSETQ. Here the CDR3 DNA reads TGCGCCAGCAGCTTTAAGGGACAGGGGGCAAACGAGCAGTACTTC. Its protein product is CASSFKGQGANEQYF.

This clonotype was detected a few times. V is TRBV28 and J is TRBJ2-4; the D gene could be TRBD1 or TRBD2 (5 bases each). Germline V CDR1 and CDR2: MDHEN, SYDVKM. This CDR3 has 18 residues. The V gene lost 3 bases and the J gene lost 1 base, with 19 bases spanning the gap. CDR3 loop: CASSFGIRREKAKNIQYF. CDR3 coding DNA: TGTGCCAGCAGTTTCGGCATCCGCAGGGAGAAGGCCAAAAACATTCAGTACTTC.

This clonotype has ten or more counts. The chain carries TRBV12-3 or TRBV12-4 and TRBJ2-7, with a possible D match to TRBD1 (5 bases). Trimming removed 1 base at V and 1 base at J, with 11 bases between. The length of the CDR3 is 15 residues. The CDR3 bases are TGTGCCAGCAGTTTAGGTCCAGGGAAATCCTACGAGCAGTACTTC. It is translated as CASSLGPGKSYEQYF.

The chain joins TRBV18 to TRBJ2-7; D is possibly TRBD1 (5 bases). Trimming removed 3 bases from V and 7 bases from J, with 19 bases in between. CDR3 length: 15 residues. Germline V gene data show CDR1 as KGHSH and CDR2 as LQKENI. CDR3 nucleotides: TGTGCCAGCTCACCTGGGGCAGGGAAGTTGGGAGAGCAGTACTTC. Protein sequence: CASSPGAGKLGEQYF.

The genes are TRBV20-1 and TRBJ2-5, with D perhaps being TRBD1 or TRBD2 (6 bases each). Germline CDR1 reads DFQATT; CDR2 reads SNEGSKA (reference sequence). The CDR3 spans 14 residues. Trimming left V 4 bases short and J 5 bases short, with 17 bases between. This chain's CDR3 is CSATLGGGSETQYF. As DNA, the CDR3 is TGCAGTGCTACCCTAGGAGGGGGGTCGGAGACCCAGTACTTC.

The chain has TRBV24-1 and TRBJ2-3; 7 positions match TRBD2. The V gene end was trimmed by 3 bases and the J gene end by 6 bases; junction bases not matched to a gene: 8. CDR3 length equals 15 residues. Germline V gene sequence: CDR1 KGHDR, CDR2 SFDVKD. The CDR3 nucleotides are TGTGCCACCAGTGATGCTAGCGGACCCACGGATACGCAGTATTTT. It codes for CATSDASGPTDTQYF.

The chain joins TRBV4-3 to TRBJ2-3; D is uncertain. Trimming took off 0 bases at V and 4 bases at J, with 17 bases between the two ends. The CDR3 has 17 amino acids. Germline assignment: CDR1 LGHNA and CDR2 YSLEER. The CDR3 coding sequence is TGCGCCAGCAGCCAAGAATGGACCCCCGATTGGGCAGATACGCAGTATTTT. This encodes CASSQEWTPDWADTQYF.

This sequence joins TRBV27 and TRBJ2-3; D gene ambiguous. The CDR3 loop spans 15 amino acids. V lost 5 bases and J lost 5, with 17 bases in between. Looked up from germline, CDR1 is MNHEY and CDR2 is SMNVEV (reference sequence). The CDR3 nucleotides read TGTGCCAGCAGTCCAAGTCCGTCAGTAGGAGATACGCAGTATTTT. The encoded protein is CASSPSPSVGDTQYF.

The rearrangement joins TRBV7-3 to TRBJ2-3; D gene ambiguous. V was pared by 0 bases and J by 5 bases, with 15 bases between. CDR1 SGHTA and CDR2 FQGTGA come from the germline V gene. This CDR3 is built from 16 residues. CDR3 sequence: CASSLTAETFGDTQYF. CDR3 coding DNA: TGTGCCAGCAGCTTAACGGCGGAGACCTTCGGAGATACGCAGTATTTT.

A few counts support this clonotype. This sequence joins TRBV3-1 and TRBJ2-2; maybe TRBD1 (6 bases). The CDR3 extends over 15 amino acids. The ends were cut back, 3 bases at V and 1 base at J, with 9 bases in the middle. The germline V gene encodes CDR1 LGHDT and CDR2 YNNKEL (reference sequence). The CDR3 reads CASSQGQGNTGELFF. The CDR3 bases are TGTGCCAGCAGCCAGGGACAAGGGAACACCGGGGAGCTGTTTTTT.

The chain links TRBV12-3 or TRBV12-4 to TRBJ2-1; possibly TRBD2 for D (5 bases). With 6 bases removed from V and 5 bases from J, the gap between germline ends came to 17 bases. This CDR3 has 15 residues. The CDR3 DNA sequence: TGTGCCAGCAGCCACAGACTAAACCGCCACAATGAGCAGTTCTTC. Protein product: CASSHRLNRHNEQFF.

The table lists this clonotype with many counts. This rearrangement joins TRBV6-2 or TRBV6-3 to TRBJ1-5; D perhaps matches TRBD1 (5 bases). The germline V gene encodes CDR1 MNHEY and CDR2 SVGEGT. This CDR3 region has 15 residues. Trimming stripped 6 bases from V and 0 bases from J, with 12 bases between. This CDR3 reads CASRQGYDSNQPQHF. The CDR3 DNA sequence: TGTGCCAGCAGGCAGGGCTATGATAGCAATCAGCCCCAGCATTTT.

This clonotype appeared a few times. The V and J genes are TRBV6-1 and TRBJ2-1; possibly TRBD1 for D (6 bases). The CDR3 is 15 residues long. The ends were cut back, 6 bases at V and 2 bases at J, with 14 bases in the middle. CDR1 and CDR2 from the germline V gene are MNHNS and SASEGT. The CDR3 loop reads CASRTDRLTYNEQFF. In DNA form, the CDR3 reads TGTGCCAGCAGAACGGACAGATTGACCTACAATGAGCAGTTCTTC.